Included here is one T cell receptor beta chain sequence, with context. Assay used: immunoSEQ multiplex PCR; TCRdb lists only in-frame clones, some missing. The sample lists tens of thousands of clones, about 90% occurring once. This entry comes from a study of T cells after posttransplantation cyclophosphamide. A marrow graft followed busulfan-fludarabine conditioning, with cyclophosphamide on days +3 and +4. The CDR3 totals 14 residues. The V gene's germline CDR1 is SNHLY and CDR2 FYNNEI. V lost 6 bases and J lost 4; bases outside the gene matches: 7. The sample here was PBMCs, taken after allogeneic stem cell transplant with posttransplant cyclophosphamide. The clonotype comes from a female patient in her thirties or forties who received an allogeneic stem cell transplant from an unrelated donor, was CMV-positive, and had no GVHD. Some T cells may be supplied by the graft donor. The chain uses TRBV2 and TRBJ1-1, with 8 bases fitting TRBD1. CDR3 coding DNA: TGTGCCAGCAGCTACCAGGGGGCGGGCACTGAAGCTTTCTTT. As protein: CASSYQGAGTEAFF.